This TCR beta chain was sequenced in a study of cytomegalovirus exposure and HLA in healthy donors. General study results and limits: The authors reported that TCR beta sequences could predict HLA-A and HLA-B alleles. These predictions were accurate for most subjects in the first cohort. Some TCR beta chains (roughly 160 of them) were listed as cytomegalovirus-associated.

CDR1 and CDR2 from the germline V gene are MGHRA and YSYEKL. Trimming shortened V by 0 bases and J by 5 bases, and 13 bases separated the two germline ends. CDR3 length: 16 residues. PCR was performed using 60 Vbeta and 13 Jbeta primers. Measured with immunoSEQ multiplex PCR; TCRdb has only the in-frame clones, and not every one. The sample holds 100,000 to 150,000 clones, more than 65% seen once. A word on this clone: No antigen is known for it.

Sequenced material: PBMCs. The clonotype was recovered from an older woman in good health and CMV-seropositive. This chain uses TRBV4-1 with TRBJ2-2, with D possibly being TRBD1 (6 bases). CDR3 in DNA: TGCGCCAGCAGCCAAGATGCAGGACAGAGGACCGGGGAGCTGTTTTTT. Residues: CASSQDAGQRTGELFF.